There are a few counts of the clone carrying this TCR beta chain. What it recognizes is unknown. The sample comes from a study of cytomegalovirus exposure and HLA in healthy donors. The PCR used 60 Vbeta and 13 Jbeta primers. TCRdb keeps only in-frame clones here, not all; method: immunoSEQ multiplex PCR. Of about 120,000 clones in the sample, around 69% were seen once. Findings and caveats of the study: V- and J-gene trimming in TCR beta was tied to a missense DCLRE1C variant by an analysis performed later. Across HLA loci, a later analysis found differing TCR association rates, with DRB1 most and HLA-C fewest. Associated with HLA alleles at 0.05 false discovery rate in a later analysis were some 18,000 TCR beta sequences.

Trimming took off 7 bases at V and 4 bases at J, with 14 bases between the two ends. CDR3 length equals 14 residues. Germline lookup yields CDR1 SGHRS and CDR2 YFSETQ. The chain links TRBV5-1 to TRBJ2-2; possibly TRBD1 for D (5 bases). This sequence was found in a middle-aged woman in good health and CMV-seropositive. Sequenced input: PBMCs. CDR3 sequence: CASFSGSGTGELFF. CDR3 DNA: TGCGCCAGCTTTTCAGGGTCGGGCACCGGGGAGCTGTTTTTT.